These T cell receptor beta chains were read from a single sample in a study of cytomegalovirus exposure and HLA in healthy donors. Clones were read by immunoSEQ multiplex PCR, and TCRdb kept only the in-frame ones, dropping some. The sample shows tens of thousands of clones, 90% to 95% of them seen only once. Sequenced material: PBMCs. All receptors derive from a woman aged 18-29 years in good health and CMV-seronegative. The conserved cysteine and the conserved F or W are not part of the CDR3 here. The order of the fields is clone size, V gene, J gene, D gene, CDR3 protein. D genes are given only for firm matches. Only some rows state a clone size, as once, few, many or a class for expanded clones.

>.|TRBV6-1|TRBJ2-7|TRBD1
ASSEADRVSEEQY
>.|TRBV19|TRBJ2-3|TRBD2
ASSDSGGTDTQY
>.|TRBV6-5|TRBJ2-7|TRBD1
ASSYADRGGPPY
>.|TRBV7-2|TRBJ2-1|.
ASSSARVREQF
>.|TRBV11-3|TRBJ2-1|TRBD1
ASSDRDSSYNEQF
>.|TRBV5-1|TRBJ2-7|TRBD1
ASSPRDRLYEQY
>once|TRBV4-3|TRBJ1-4|.
ASSQDVSRASGKLF
>once|TRBV4-1|TRBJ2-5|TRBD2
ASSQRGGPETQY
>.|TRBV7-9|TRBJ2-3|TRBD2
ASSLAGGTDTQY
>.|TRBV7-7|TRBJ2-1|TRBD1
ASSPRGQGYNEQF
>.|TRBV6-6|TRBJ2-5|.
ASSYTIETQY
>.|TRBV4-3|TRBJ1-6|TRBD1
ASSQQPGQVSPLH
>.|TRBV19|TRBJ1-5|TRBD1
ASVGQGFNQPQH
>.|TRBV9|TRBJ2-1|.
ASSPQHRVAREQF
>.|TRBV9|TRBJ2-7|.
ASSVGKTDSYEQY
>.|TRBV7-9|TRBJ1-2|.
ASSLKTGGAGYT
>few|TRBV4-1|TRBJ2-1|.
ASSQVNIISYNEQF
>.|TRBV5-1|TRBJ2-1|TRBD2
ASRGLADSNEQF
>.|TRBV4-1|TRBJ1-1|.
ASSIRQTLNTEAF
>.|TRBV10-2|TRBJ1-1|.
ASGRREAF
>.|TRBV10-3|TRBJ1-3|.
AILHRERNTIY
>.|TRBV7-9|TRBJ2-3|TRBD2
ASSPTSGGPSSTDTQY
>.|TRBV20-1|TRBJ2-7|.
SARLAYEQY
>once|TRBV6-4|TRBJ2-3|TRBD1
ASGETGGTDTQY
>once|TRBV5-1|TRBJ2-3|TRBD2
ASSYRTSNSDTQY
>.|TRBV5-6|TRBJ2-7|.
ASSPKVSGIYEQY
>.|TRBV5-1|TRBJ2-7|TRBD1
ASAQPGQGPGEQY
>.|TRBV28|TRBJ1-2|.
ASSLEIGYGYT
>.|TRBV9|TRBJ2-1|.
ASSRGSSSYNEQF
>.|TRBV7-8|TRBJ2-7|.
ASSFERASSYEQY
>.|TRBV7-2|TRBJ2-2|TRBD2
ASSLGAGLAGGEGGELF
>.|TRBV14|TRBJ1-5|.
ASREGVPQGPQH
>.|TRBV18|TRBJ2-5|.
ASSESGQETQY
>once|TRBV7-2|TRBJ2-7|.
ASSSRQGGSYEQY
>.|TRBV6-6|TRBJ1-5|.
ASSGQLNQPQH
>.|TRBV2|TRBJ1-2|.
ASSAQPRAGYT
>.|TRBV19|TRBJ2-7|.
ASSNEKRAGSYEQY
>.|TRBV20-1|TRBJ2-7|.
SALGREQY
>.|TRBV15|TRBJ1-1|.
ATSSQYTEAF
>.|TRBV10-3|TRBJ2-1|TRBD2
AISDPSGRANNEQF
>.|TRBV20-1|TRBJ1-1|.
SAQGRTEAF
>.|TRBV5-1|TRBJ2-7|TRBD1
ASSLAPGTGGWEQY
>.|TRBV4-1|.|TRBD1
ASSPDRGLYEQY
>.|TRBV6-5|TRBJ1-2|.
ASSGTEFYGYT
>few|TRBV6-5|TRBJ1-6|TRBD1
ASSDRGEPLH
>.|TRBV7-9|TRBJ2-4|.
ASSLESGPGNIQY
>.|TRBV5-4|TRBJ2-5|.
ASSLAGLQETQY
>.|TRBV4-1|TRBJ2-4|TRBD1
ASSTGTGLAKNIQY
>.|TRBV9|TRBJ2-2|.
ASSVEDSTGELF
>.|TRBV5-1|TRBJ2-2|TRBD2
ASSLASFGGDTGELF
>.|TRBV27|TRBJ2-7|TRBD1
ASSSGGNYEQY
>once|TRBV6-5|TRBJ2-7|TRBD2
ASSSPQREDLKEQY
>.|TRBV7-2|TRBJ2-1|.
ASSLKSGFEQF
>.|TRBV28|TRBJ1-2|.
ASSYEVWTTNYGYT
>few|TRBV19|TRBJ1-1|.
ASTSYTEAF
>.|TRBV7-9|TRBJ2-7|.
ASSLEGREADYEQY
>.|TRBV7-6|TRBJ1-1|.
ASSPVWNTEAF